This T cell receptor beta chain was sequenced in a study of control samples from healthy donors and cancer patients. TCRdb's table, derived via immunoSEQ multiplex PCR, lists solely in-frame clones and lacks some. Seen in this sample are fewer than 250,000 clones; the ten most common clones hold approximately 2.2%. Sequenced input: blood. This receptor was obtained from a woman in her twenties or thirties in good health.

This chain's CDR3 is CATSSIQTLILYEQYF. The DNA for the CDR3 is TGTGCCACCAGCAGTATACAGACCCTAATCTTATACGAGCAGTACTTC. The V call is TRBV15, the J call TRBJ2-7, with D uncertain. This CDR3 has 16 amino acids. V shed 3 bases and J shed 4 bases, with 19 bases lying between them. Per the germline V gene, CDR1 is LNHNV and CDR2 is YYDKDF (reference sequence).